The entry below describes one T cell receptor (beta chain). Its antigen remains undetermined. The data were taken from a study of cytomegalovirus exposure and HLA in healthy donors (dated by TCRdb to about 2017). Concerning the study at large: In an earlier analysis of around 540 of the donors, 250 to 350 Gb of sequence data and 95 million to 130 million unique TCR beta sequences from approximately 180 million T cells were reported. Four or five DR-DQ haplotypes were handled as single units for association and clustering because linkage in the cohort was strong. In an earlier analysis of 500 to 650 of the donors, high-throughput TCR beta sequencing was used to judge whether each TCR beta V gene segment behaved as functional or pseudogenic. To study patterns of TCR occurrence, a later analysis re-analyzed previously published TCR beta repertoires from 650 to 750 donors and added high-resolution HLA genotyping. A separate validation cohort of more than 100 different subjects was used in addition to the 666-subject first cohort. HLA typing included class I and class II loci at four-digit resolution. The later analysis used no new phenotypic data to find candidate immune exposures, relying instead on TCR beta sequences and their occurrence across donors. To predict cytomegalovirus infection status, the study combined high-throughput TCR immunosequencing, statistical association of individual TCRs with disease status, and machine learning. The T cell repertoires of about 700 subjects were profiled by immunosequencing and related to cytomegalovirus serostatus. Among roughly 400 genotyped donors of the cohort, an average of around 250,000 unique TCR beta nucleotide sequences was sequenced per donor, of which about 19% were non-productive. Every discovery cohort repertoire had been produced on one sequencing platform. The study aimed to test whether cataloging public T cell receptors could reveal signatures of past pathogen exposure. Among the roughly 390 genotyped donors, about 83% belonged to the genetic ancestry cluster associated with self-reported Caucasian donors. Genome-wide SNP genotypes for about 65% of the roughly 670 donors were used in a later genetic analysis, which treated that subset as a discovery cohort. An early release that covered 640 HLA-typed donors contained about 300 gigabases of sequencing data and roughly 84 million unique TCR sequences. The number of donors typed differed by locus, with about 629-630 for A, B, C, DRB1 and DQB1, about 500 for DQA1, some 570 for DPA1, and some 470 for DPB1. Donor age, sex, ethnicity and CMV serostatus were collected together with the repertoire data.

In total, roughly 670 healthy bone marrow donors made up the cohort. At the time of sampling, every cohort member was nominally healthy, though immune exposures that went unrecorded were likely present. The donor was CMV seropositive and belonged to the group of about 290 seropositive cohort members. Each donor provided a peripheral blood sample, and peripheral blood mononuclear cells were used for TCR beta sequencing. Genomic DNA extraction from the blood cell samples was performed with the Qiagen DNeasy Blood Extraction Kit. Library preparation was by the immunoSEQ multiplex PCR assay. The multiplex PCR relied on a mix of 60 forward primers for TCR Vbeta segments and 13 reverse primers for TCR Jbeta segments. Amplification of the CDR3 region of rearranged TCR beta genes was performed with a multiplex PCR assay on genomic DNA. On the Illumina HiSeq System, the amplified TCR beta libraries were sequenced as 87-base-pair reads. In the authors' own workflow: A later analysis counted tens of millions of unique TCR beta chains across the 666 repertoires, and some 11 million of these chains were shared by at least two donors. Raw reads were error-corrected and collapsed into unique sequences by a nearest-neighbor algorithm in which closely related sequences were merged to remove PCR and sequencing errors. V, D and J gene segments were assigned by aligning CDR3 sequences to IMGT reference sequences. For a sequence to be retained, a match of at least six nucleotides was required to both a V gene segment and a J gene segment. A rearrangement counted as productive if the CDR3 had no stop codons and remained in frame with V and J, and every other rearrangement counted as non-productive. Following IMGT convention, CDR3 was defined as the stretch from the second conserved V-encoded cysteine to the conserved J-encoded phenylalanine. The earlier analysis of 587 of the donors excluded any sequence lacking an unambiguous match to a single V gene segment. An earlier analysis of fewer than 750 of the donors classified V segments as functional when productive rearrangements were above 56.7% and as segregating when the standard deviation between donors was above 5%. A statistical classification framework was built to diagnose cytomegalovirus status from the catalog of TCR beta chain sequences. In a later analysis, TCR nucleotide sequences were compared against IMGT/GENE-DB human TR gene sequences so that V and J genes could be assigned. Using the TCRdist pipeline, a later analysis assigned CDR3 sequences along with most-parsimonious VDJ recombination scenarios. In a later analysis, each TCR beta chain was defined by its CDR3 amino acid sequence together with its V-gene family, and reads lacking a unique V-gene family were excluded. A later analysis removed 592 highly shared, low-generation-probability nucleotide sequences to deal with suspected cross-contamination and a sequencing artifact. In a later analysis, a clonal expansion index was calculated for each public chain from normalized within-repertoire ranks of inferred template counts. A later analysis computed generation probabilities with a VDJ recombination model fitted to out-of-frame rearrangements, and checked the results against IGoR. A later analysis scored TCR-TCR, TCR-HLA and TCR-CMV co-occurrence with hypergeometric tests, applying a repertoire-size bias correction to TCR pairs. To estimate false discovery rates, a later analysis permuted the HLA or CMV assignments 20 times. A later analysis grouped co-occurring TCRs with DBSCAN, adding TCRdist sequence similarity when clustering within HLA-allele-positive subsets. Co-occurrence clustering excluded repertoires with fewer than 30,000 or more than 120,000 public chains, plus five with anomalous nucleotide sharing. Held by TCRdb, this immuneACCESS table contains in-frame sequences only and omits some clones. Under half of the omission traces to an unresolved V gene where checked; the cause of the rest is unknown. The V and J calls and clone size were taken over from that table, and D and trimming were inferred from the DNA. The sample's own table lists about 51,000 clones. The top ten clonotypes cover 25% to 30% of the sample.

V is pared back by 5 bases and J by 3 bases, with 15 bases lying between the germline termini. The CDR3 starts with the cysteine, ends with the phenylalanine, and has 15 residues. Of all the DNA, just the CDR3 is kept, 45 bases in frame from base 1. CDR1 and CDR2 were assigned from the germline V gene as MNHNS and SASEGT. What the authors observed across the whole study: Seventeen rarely observed V segments, including chromosome 9 orphons, were excluded from the earlier analysis of some 590 of the donors because counts were too low. Most TCR sequences were seen in very few donors, while some public TCRs were found in many individuals. Assigning TCR associations to individual alleles was difficult when HLA alleles, especially DR and DQ, strongly co-occurred. A further reported finding was that TCR beta sequences accurately predicted the HLA-A and HLA-B alleles for most subjects in the first cohort. The 87-base-pair reads could not distinguish some IMGT-functional V segments, including TRBV6-2 and TRBV6-3, so those segments were excluded. A total of roughly 160 TCR beta chains were listed by the study as associated with cytomegalovirus. Immune exposure information for the cohort was limited to CMV serostatus. This cohort had only TCR beta chains sequenced, and the lack of alpha or paired-chain data limited which features could be detected. In vitro tests confirmed that a few of the cytomegalovirus-associated TCR beta chains recognize cytomegalovirus antigens. In a later analysis, several top co-occurrence clusters were reported to appear linked to parvovirus B19, influenza, CMV and Epstein-Barr virus. In an earlier analysis of about 600 of the donors, most TCR beta V segments appeared in productive rearrangements about 87% or about 30% of the time, broadly matching IMGT annotations. Linkage disequilibrium might explain the correlated functional status among segregating V segments, but an unknown experimental factor could not be ruled out. In a later analysis, about 16,000 TCR beta sequences were associated with specific HLA alleles at a false discovery rate of 0.05. The authors suggested that the approach could potentially be generalized to other disease states and immunological phenotypes. According to a later genetic analysis, donors in an Asian-associated ancestry cluster had fewer N-insertions in productive TCRs than the approximately 650-donor mean. A later analysis found that most CMV-associated TCR beta chains appeared HLA-restricted, with HLA associations seemingly driven largely by CMV exposure. The classifier was reported to diagnose cytomegalovirus status with high specificity and sensitivity in both the original cohort and the validation cohort. Because HLA typing was unavailable for some donors at each locus, only the typed subset was used in association tests. In a later analysis, TCR association rates were found to vary across HLA loci, with the most associated TCRs seen for DRB1 alleles and the fewest for HLA-C alleles. An association between a missense DCLRE1C variant and V-gene and J-gene trimming of TCR beta chains was found in a later genetic analysis and replicated in an independent cohort. Compared with equally common non-associated chains, HLA-associated TCR beta chains in a later analysis were more clonally expanded and had lower generation probabilities. The sequencing pipeline was judged likely to have produced a cluster of highly shared sequence variants as a technical artifact. Presence/absence analyses assumed roughly uniform sequencing depth across donors, an assumption that may not hold.

This receptor was taken from a man aged 35 to 55 in good health and CMV-seropositive. This chain is built from TRBV6-1 and TRBJ2-3; the D gene lacks a confident call. Sequencing used PBMCs. The CDR3 is CASSSRPDITDTQYF. The bases read TGTGCCAGCAGTTCACGCCCCGACATTACAGATACGCAGTATTTT.